Sequencing of this T cell receptor beta chain was carried out in a study of T cells in Graves' hyperthyroidism and ophthalmopathy. The CDR3 totals 16 residues. V shed 4 bases and J 1 base; nucleotides not matched to a gene: 6. Germline V gives CDR1 SGHTA, CDR2 FQGTGA. TCR beta CDR3 region amplification was performed from RNA transcripts. With the HTBI primer set, the TCR CDR3 went through a first round of RT-PCR. TCRdb fed the multiplex PCR reads into MiXCR, producing one record per CDR3 protein. The sample carries about 300,000 distinct CDR3 sequences, roughly a fifth recorded once. Study conclusions and caveats: Most thyroid-expanded clonotypes above 0.001 were also found in blood.

As to this clonotype: Its target is not known.

The TCR sequence derives from a man aged 50-60 years with Graves' ophthalmopathy. The rearrangement uses TRBV7-3 and TRBJ2-2, with 7 bases aligning to TRBD2. Sequencing was done on a sample of blood. In DNA, the CDR3 is TGTGCCAGCAGCTCAACCGGGACTATGAACACCGGGGAGCTGTTTTTT. Its protein product is CASSSTGTMNTGELFF.